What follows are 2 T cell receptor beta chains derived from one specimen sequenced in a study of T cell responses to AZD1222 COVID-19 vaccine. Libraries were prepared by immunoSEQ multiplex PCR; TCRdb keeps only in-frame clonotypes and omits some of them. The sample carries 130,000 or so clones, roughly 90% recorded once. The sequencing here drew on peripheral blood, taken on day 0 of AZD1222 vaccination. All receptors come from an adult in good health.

The chain's CDR3 is CASSYRAGRGTGELFF. CDR3 nucleotides: TGTGCCAGCAGCTATCGTGCGGGGAGAGGGACCGGGGAGCTGTTTTTT. The chain uses TRBV7-8 and TRBJ2-2; D is possibly TRBD2 (6 bases). V was clipped by 4 bases and J by 5 bases, with 17 bases between them. The CDR3 spans 16 residues. The germline CDR1 and CDR2 sequences are SGHVS and FQNEAQ.

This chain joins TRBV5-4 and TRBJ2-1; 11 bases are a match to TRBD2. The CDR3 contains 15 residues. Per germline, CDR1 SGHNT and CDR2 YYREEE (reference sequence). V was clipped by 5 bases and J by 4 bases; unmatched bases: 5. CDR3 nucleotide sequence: TGTGCCAGCAGACCCGGGACTAGCGGTTACAATGAGCAGTTCTTC. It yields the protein CASRPGTSGYNEQFF.